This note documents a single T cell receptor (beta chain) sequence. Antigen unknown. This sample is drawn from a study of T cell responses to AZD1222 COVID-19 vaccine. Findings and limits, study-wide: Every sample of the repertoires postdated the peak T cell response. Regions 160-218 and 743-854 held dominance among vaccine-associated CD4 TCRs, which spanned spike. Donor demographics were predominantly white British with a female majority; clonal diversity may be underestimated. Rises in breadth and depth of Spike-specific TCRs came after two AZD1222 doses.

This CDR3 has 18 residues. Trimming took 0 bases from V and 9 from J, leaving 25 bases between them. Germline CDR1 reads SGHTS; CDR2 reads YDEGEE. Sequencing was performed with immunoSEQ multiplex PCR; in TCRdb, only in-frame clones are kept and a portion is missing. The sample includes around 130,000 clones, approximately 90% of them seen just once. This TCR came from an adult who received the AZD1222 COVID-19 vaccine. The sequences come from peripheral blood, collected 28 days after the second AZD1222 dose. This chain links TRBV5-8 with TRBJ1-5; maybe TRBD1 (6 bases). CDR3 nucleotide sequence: TGTGCCAGCAGCTTGGCCCCCTGGGGGCCGCGGTACCTCGGGCCCCAGCATTTT. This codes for CASSLAPWGPRYLGPQHF.